A single sample gave rise to the 22 T cell receptor beta chains below, sequenced in a study. TCRdb passed the 5' RACE reads through MiXCR, listing each CDR3 protein once. The sample lists tens of thousands of distinct CDR3 sequences; roughly a sixth were seen once. Sequencing was performed on naive CD4+ T cells sorted from blood. Noted subset: naive CD4+ T cells, CD4+CD45RA+CD25-. The receptors derive from a female donor with breast cancer.

The chain is built from TRBV6-1 and TRBJ1-2; no definite D call. This CDR3 region has 14 residues. Trimming removed 7 bases at V and 4 bases at J, with 16 bases between. In germline, CDR1 is MNHNS, CDR2 SASEGT. As DNA, the CDR3 is TGTGCCAGCATCGTAGAGAAATTCCCCTATGGCTACACCTTC. Translating it yields CASIVEKFPYGYTF.

This clonotype was observed at least ten times. This chain joins TRBV12-3 or TRBV12-4 and TRBJ2-7, with D possibly being TRBD1 or TRBD2 (5 bases each). Trimming removed 6 bases at V and 1 base at J, with 22 bases between. The length of the CDR3 is 17 residues. This CDR3 reads CASRATGTPGRSYEQYF. Here the CDR3 DNA reads TGTGCCAGCAGGGCTACCGGGACCCCTGGTCGATCCTACGAGCAGTACTTC.

Points on this clonotype: This may come from a read error, since a much larger clone is one base off. The chain recombines TRBV28 with TRBJ2-7; TRBD1 is a possible D gene (6 bases). Germline CDR1 is MDHEN and CDR2 is SYDVKM. Trimming removed 6 bases at V and 2 bases at J, with 11 bases between. There are 13 residues in the CDR3. The CDR3 sequence is CASRRQDAYEQYF. The CDR3 bases are TGTGCCAGCAGACGACAGGACGCCTACGAGCAGTACTTC.

This clonotype was seen a handful of times. The V gene is TRBV28, the J gene TRBJ2-2; D possibly corresponds to TRBD1 (6 bases). Trimming removed 4 bases from V and 5 bases from J, with 17 bases in between. The CDR3 runs 16 residues. CDR1 is MDHEN and CDR2 is SYDVKM in the germline V gene. The CDR3 DNA sequence: TGTGCCAGCAGTTACCCCCGGGACAAGTCTACCGGGGAGCTGTTTTTT. Protein: CASSYPRDKSTGELFF.

A remark on this clonotype: Lacking the conserved final phenylalanine or tryptophan, this CDR3 likely reflects a read error. The chain couples TRBV4-3 to TRBJ1-6; no reliable D call. Germline lookup yields CDR1 LGHNA and CDR2 YSLEER. V lost 0 bases to trimming and J lost 8 bases, with 5 bases between them. The CDR3 runs to 13 residues. The CDR3 bases are TGCGCCAGCAGCCAAGACAAGGATTCACCCCTCCACCTT. Its translation is CASSQDKDSPLHL.

In this sample, this clonotype turned up a few times. V usage is TRBV12-3 or TRBV12-4 and J usage is TRBJ2-7; 11 bases fit TRBD1. This CDR3 spans 15 amino acids. J gave up 6 bases and V 1 base, and 5 bases lay outside the gene matches. CDR3 nucleotides: TGTGCCAGCAGTTTAGTTTTCGGGACAGGGGGCGAGCAGTACTTC. Its translation: CASSLVFGTGGEQYF.

This clonotype was recorded a few times. The CDR3 sequence: CASSGGGHYYEQYF. DNA for the CDR3: TGTGCCAGCTCCGGGGGCGGCCATTACTACGAGCAGTACTTC. J is TRBJ2-7 and V is TRBV6-6; D tentatively fits TRBD1 or TRBD2 (6 bases each). The CDR3 runs to 14 residues. Trimming left V 8 bases short and J 3 bases short, with 17 bases between. Germline-derived CDR1 and CDR2 are MNHNY and SVGAGI (reference sequence).

Concerning this clonotype itself: The CDR3 end shows no conserved phenylalanine or tryptophan, and so a read error is likely. The CDR3 nucleotides read TGTGCCAGCAGTCGTGACAGCACTGAAGCTTTCCTT. Translation: CASSRDSTEAFL. This chain joins TRBV6-6 and TRBJ1-1, with D perhaps TRBD1 (5 bases). V dropped 5 bases and J dropped 4 bases, with 8 bases sitting between them. This CDR3 has 12 amino acids. Germline V gives CDR1 MNHNY, CDR2 SVGAGI (reference sequence).

This clonotype was seen ten or more times. This chain connects TRBV29-1 to TRBJ1-1; D is ambiguous. Germline CDR1 and CDR2: SQVTM and ANQGSEA. The CDR3 length is 10 residues. Trimming left V 3 bases short and J 10 bases short, with 9 bases between. CDR3 sequence (DNA): TGCAGCGTTGATTTTCCACGAGCTTTCTTT. Translated: CSVDFPRAFF.

This rearrangement joins TRBV10-3 to TRBJ1-1; D uncertain. Trimming took 6 bases from V and 5 from J, leaving 16 bases between them. Germline values: CDR1 ENHRY, CDR2 SYGVKD. The CDR3 is made up of 14 amino acids. CDR3 region: CAIRGYGTRTEAFF. Here the CDR3 DNA reads TGTGCCATCAGGGGCTATGGAACGAGGACTGAAGCTTTCTTT.

This clonotype was found many times. The chain combines TRBV12-3 or TRBV12-4 with TRBJ2-3, with 8 bases aligning to TRBD2. J was trimmed by 1 base and V by 6 bases; bases with no gene match: 9. This CDR3 comprises 16 residues. CDR3: CASSPRGTRGTDTQYF. The CDR3 bases are TGTGCCAGCAGCCCTCGCGGGACTAGAGGCACAGATACGCAGTATTTT.

This clonotype was seen a handful of times. The chain recombines TRBV3-1 with TRBJ2-3, with a possible D match to TRBD2 (6 bases). Germline CDR1 is LGHDT and CDR2 is YNNKEL (reference sequence). V shed 4 bases and J shed 4 bases, with 12 bases lying between them. This CDR3 region has 14 residues. The CDR3 DNA follows: TGTGCCAGCAGCCTACGGGGACTTGCAGATACGCAGTATTTT. This gives the protein CASSLRGLADTQYF.

Many counts were recorded for this clonotype. In nucleotides, the CDR3 is TGTGCCAGCAGCTTAGCGCTGGGACAGGGGCCGAACACCGGGGAGCTGTTTTTT. This sequence encodes CASSLALGQGPNTGELFF. The rearrangement joins TRBV7-2 to TRBJ2-2; 10 bases fit TRBD1. The CDR3 is made up of 18 amino acids. CDR1 and CDR2 (germline): SGHTA, FQGNSA. Trimming removed 0 bases from V and 0 bases from J; junction bases left unmatched: 4.

This clonotype has only a few counts. This chain's CDR3 is CASTTGDTIYF. CDR3 nucleotides: TGTGCCAGCACGACCGGAGACACCATATATTTT. V usage is TRBV6-6 and J usage is TRBJ1-3; D gene ambiguous. Trimming removed 7 bases at V and 8 bases at J, with 9 bases between. The CDR3 spans 11 residues. Per the germline V gene, CDR1 is MNHNY and CDR2 is SVGAGI (reference sequence).

V usage is TRBV12-3 or TRBV12-4 and J usage is TRBJ2-2; D possibly corresponds to TRBD2 (5 bases). This CDR3 comprises 15 residues. Trimming stripped 3 bases from V and 5 bases from J, with 13 bases between. The CDR3 region is CASSFWAGGTGELFF. CDR3 bases: TGTGCCAGCAGTTTTTGGGCAGGCGGGACCGGGGAGCTGTTTTTT.

The CDR3 DNA reads TGCGCCGGTAGCCCCAGCGGGGGTGACTACGAGCAGTACTTC. Translation: CAGSPSGGDYEQYF. This chain connects TRBV5-1 to TRBJ2-7, with 8 positions matching TRBD2. V shed 10 bases and J 3 bases; nucleotides not matched to a gene: 12. Germline loops: CDR1 SGHRS, CDR2 YFSETQ. The CDR3 covers 14 residues.

V and J are TRBV20-1 and TRBJ1-3; no reliable D call. The CDR3 is 15 amino acids. Trimming took 3 bases from V and 4 from J, leaving 16 bases between them. The germline V gene has CDR1 DFQATT and CDR2 SNEGSKA (reference sequence). The DNA of the CDR3 is TGCAGTGCTAGGAGTGGGAGCCTCGCGGGAAACACCATATATTTT. Its protein product is CSARSGSLAGNTIYF.

About this clonotype itself: This CDR3 is missing its conserved last phenylalanine or tryptophan, likely due to a read error. The chain couples TRBV29-1 to TRBJ1-1; tentatively, D is TRBD1 (5 bases). This CDR3 has 13 residues. Germline V gives CDR1 SQVTM, CDR2 ANQGSEA. The V and J ends lost 4 bases and 2 bases respectively, with 11 bases between them. Here the CDR3 reads CSVVGQPNTEAFS. The CDR3 DNA reads TGCAGCGTTGTGGGGCAGCCTAACACTGAAGCTTTCTCT.

This clonotype was observed at least ten times. This rearrangement joins TRBV11-1 to TRBJ2-5; 8 positions match TRBD1. The germline V gene encodes CDR1 SGHAT and CDR2 FQDESV (reference sequence). The CDR3 has 14 residues. V was pared by 4 bases and J by 0 bases, with 1 base of the junction left unmatched. CDR3 amino acids: CASSWDRYQETQYF. In nucleotides, the CDR3 is TGTGCCAGCAGCTGGGACAGGTACCAAGAGACCCAGTACTTC.

Ten or more counts support this clonotype. The genes are TRBV9 and TRBJ2-5, with 7 bases fitting TRBD2. This CDR3 has 14 residues. Germline CDR1 SGDLS, CDR2 YYNGEE. Losses at the gene ends were 4 bases for V and 2 bases for J; bases not matched to a gene: 5. CDR3 residues: CASSMGGGQETQYF. The CDR3 DNA is TGTGCCAGCAGCATGGGCGGGGGTCAAGAGACCCAGTACTTC.

This clonotype was observed at least ten times. The V and J genes are TRBV6-6 and TRBJ2-1, with 8 bases fitting TRBD2. In germline, CDR1 is MNHNY, CDR2 SVGAGI (reference sequence). The CDR3 has 15 residues. V lost 5 bases, J lost 0 bases, and 3 bases stayed unmatched. The CDR3 DNA is TGTGCCAGCAGTCCCGGGACTAGCTCCTACAATGAGCAGTTCTTC. Translation gives CASSPGTSSYNEQFF.

The table lists this clonotype with a few counts. The J gene is TRBJ2-7, the V gene TRBV28; 7 nucleotides agree with TRBD2. The CDR3 is made up of 13 amino acids. Trimming removed 7 bases from V and 2 bases from J; junction bases left unmatched: 5. CDR1 is MDHEN and CDR2 is SYDVKM in the germline V gene. The CDR3 loop is CASTSAGPYEQYF. CDR3 nucleotides: TGTGCCAGCACCTCAGCGGGGCCCTACGAGCAGTACTTC.